Shown below are 11 T cell receptor beta chains from a single sample sequenced in a study of molecular identifiers for immune sequencing clone quantification. TCRdb reanalysed the PCR reads using MiXCR and keeps one entry per CDR3 protein. The sample consists of over 600,000 distinct CDR3 sequences, nearly 20% of them appearing once. Sequenced material: naive CD8+ T cells from blood, with Jurkat cell RNA spiked in. As for subset: FACS-sorted CD8+CD4-CCR7+CD45RA+ naive T cells. These receptors came from a human donor in good health. Some libraries in this study had Jurkat cell RNA spiked in.

Only a few counts were recorded for this clonotype. The rearrangement links TRBV4-3 to TRBJ1-1; D is unresolved. Germline V gene data show CDR1 as LGHNA and CDR2 as YSLEER. The CDR3 totals 15 residues. V lost 2 bases and J lost 3, with 13 bases in between. CDR3: CASSQTSFPDTEAFF. The CDR3 nucleotides read TGCGCCAGCAGCCAAACCTCATTTCCAGACACTGAAGCTTTCTTT.

Many counts were recorded for this clonotype. The genes are TRBV6-2 or TRBV6-3 and TRBJ1-1; D not certain. Looked up from germline, CDR1 is MNHEY and CDR2 is SVGEGT. This CDR3 has 16 residues. The germline V and J ends were trimmed by 2 bases and 0 bases, with 13 bases remaining between them. As DNA, the CDR3 is TGTGCCAGCAGTTACCGCTTAGAGTGGGTGAACACTGAAGCTTTCTTT. As protein: CASSYRLEWVNTEAFF.

This clonotype was seen many times. The chain employs TRBV7-8 and TRBJ2-2; D is undetermined. The CDR3 has 16 residues. The germline V gene encodes CDR1 SGHVS and CDR2 FQNEAQ. V gave up 1 base and J gave up 1 base, with 10 bases separating them. CDR3 bases: TGTGCCAGCAGCTTAGGGGCAGGTTTGAACACCGGGGAGCTGTTTTTT. This codes for CASSLGAGLNTGELFF.

In DNA form, the CDR3 reads TGTGCCAGCAGCCAGGGCTCAACACGAAACTCCTACAATGAGCAGTTCTTC. It is translated as CASSQGSTRNSYNEQFF. The chain carries TRBV14 and TRBJ2-1; D call uncertain. The germline V gene has CDR1 SGHDN and CDR2 FVKESK. The CDR3 sequence is 17 residues long. Trimming shortened V by 3 bases and J by 0 bases, and 15 bases separated the two germline ends.

This clonotype was picked up many times. The chain combines TRBV30 with TRBJ2-4; no firm D call. The germline V gene has CDR1 GTSNPN and CDR2 SVGIG (reference sequence). V shed 0 bases and J shed 0 bases, with 9 bases lying between them. This CDR3 spans 15 amino acids. CDR3 sequence: CAWSVFSLAKNIQYF. DNA of the CDR3: TGTGCCTGGAGTGTCTTCAGTCTAGCCAAAAACATTCAGTACTTC. The full variable domain, with the rest looked up from reference TRBV30 and TRBJ2-4, is SQTIHQWPATLVQPVGSPLSLECTVEGTSNPNLYWYRQAAGRGLQLLFYSVGIGQISSEVPQNLSASRPQDRQFILSSKKLLLSDSGFYLCAWSVFSLAKNIQYFGAGTRLSVL.

This clonotype was recorded at least ten times. V gene TRBV20-1 combines with J gene TRBJ2-3; tentative D call: TRBD2 (6 bases). Germline CDR1 DFQATT, CDR2 SNEGSKA (reference sequence). V was pared by 3 bases and J by 3 bases, with 13 bases between. This CDR3 is built from 14 residues. Written as DNA, the CDR3 is TGCAGTGCTAGTCGACCCGGGGGTACAGATACGCAGTATTTT. It yields the protein CSASRPGGTDTQYF.

This clonotype has a count of ten or more. V usage is TRBV30 and J usage is TRBJ1-1, with D maybe TRBD1 (6 bases). The germline V gene encodes CDR1 GTSNPN and CDR2 SVGIG (reference sequence). This CDR3 spans 14 amino acids. The ends were cut back, 0 bases at V and 5 bases at J, with 13 bases in the middle. CDR3 DNA: TGTGCCTGGAGTGTACGGGGGGCGCGAACTGAAGCTTTCTTT. Amino acid sequence: CAWSVRGARTEAFF. Filled out from reference TRBV30 and TRBJ1-1, the complete variable domain reads SQTIHQWPATLVQPVGSPLSLECTVEGTSNPNLYWYRQAAGRGLQLLFYSVGIGQISSEVPQNLSASRPQDRQFILSSKKLLLSDSGFYLCAWSVRGARTEAFFGQGTRLTVV.

The chain employs TRBV12-5 and TRBJ2-1; the D is unclear. V lost 3 bases and J 3 bases, leaving 6 bases between the germline ends. The CDR3 contains 13 residues. Germline V gene data show CDR1 as LGHNT and CDR2 as FRNRAP. DNA of the CDR3: TGTGCTAGTGGTTTTACGGACTACAATGAGCAGTTCTTC. Translation: CASGFTDYNEQFF.

The chain has TRBV20-1 and TRBJ2-5; 7 positions match TRBD1. In germline, CDR1 is DFQATT, CDR2 SNEGSKA (reference sequence). The CDR3 is made up of 15 amino acids. Germline trimming cut 0 bases from V and 3 bases from J; bases unmatched to any gene: 7. CDR3 coding DNA: TGCAGTGCTAGAGACGCCGGGACAGTTGAAGAGACCCAGTACTTC. The encoded protein is CSARDAGTVEETQYF.

The genes are TRBV7-9 and TRBJ2-1; tentative D call: TRBD1 (5 bases). This CDR3 comprises 17 residues. The V end was cut by 4 bases, the J end by 8 bases, with 24 bases between. Per germline, CDR1 SEHNR and CDR2 FQNEAQ (reference sequence). CDR3 amino acids: CASSSNRAESLRDEQFF. In nucleotides, the CDR3 is TGTGCCAGCAGCTCCAACCGGGCCGAAAGCCTCAGGGATGAGCAGTTCTTC. The complete variable domain, with remaining parts taken from reference TRBV7-9 and TRBJ2-1, reads DTGVSQNPRHKITKRGQNVTFRCDPISEHNRLYWYRQTLGQGPEFLTYFQNEAQLEKSRLLSDRFSAERPKGSFSTLEIQRTEQGDSAMYLCASSSNRAESLRDEQFFGPGTRLTVL.

The chain links TRBV27 to TRBJ2-1; TRBD2 agrees at 7 bases. This CDR3 is 16 amino acids long. V shed 5 bases, J shed 7 bases, and the junction held 14 bases outside the gene matches. Germline V gene sequence: CDR1 MNHEY, CDR2 SMNVEV (reference sequence). The CDR3, as DNA: TGTGCCAGCAGTCCCCATGGATCTCCCGGGAGGAATGAGCAGTTCTTC. Its translation: CASSPHGSPGRNEQFF.